Below are 8 T cell receptor beta chains sequenced from a single sample in a study of cytomegalovirus exposure and HLA in healthy donors. PCR employed 60 Vbeta and 13 Jbeta primers. Produced via immunoSEQ multiplex PCR; TCRdb's table is partial and in-frame only. The repertoire holds tens of thousands of clones, with 70% to 80% as singletons. Specimen: PBMCs. These TCRs come from a man aged 18 to 29 in good health and CMV-seropositive.

The genes are TRBV6-5 and TRBJ1-2, with D possibly matching TRBD1 (6 bases). The CDR3 extends over 16 amino acids. V lost 4 bases, J lost 5 bases, and 20 bases lay in between. The germline V gene has CDR1 MNHEY and CDR2 SVGAGI. This chain's CDR3 is CASSFVLTGTPYGYTF. Written as DNA, the CDR3 is TGTGCCAGCAGTTTCGTTTTGACAGGCACCCCTTATGGCTACACCTTC.

The chain links TRBV14 to TRBJ2-3; TRBD2 aligns across 13 bases. CDR1 and CDR2 from the germline V gene are SGHDN and FVKESK. J was trimmed by 11 bases and V by 4 bases; bases with no gene match: 12. The CDR3 sequence is 16 residues long. The CDR3 spells CASSLGLAGLAVGQYF. DNA of the CDR3: TGTGCCAGCAGCCTGGGACTAGCGGGATTAGCGGTCGGGCAGTATTTT.

The chain uses TRBV6-5 and TRBJ1-5, with D unresolved. The CDR3 runs 13 residues. Trimming removed 6 bases from V and 3 bases from J, with 9 bases in between. Germline V lookup: CDR1 MNHEY, CDR2 SVGAGI. In nucleotides, the CDR3 is TGTGCCAGCAGCCCCGGTCCCAATCAGCCCCAGCATTTT. As protein: CASSPGPNQPQHF.

The rearrangement joins TRBV21-1 to TRBJ1-1; the table's TRBD1 call for D was not verified on the DNA. TRBV21-1 is a pseudogene locus. CDR3 length equals 15 residues. This CDR3 reads CASSPLGRENTEAFF. The DNA for the CDR3 is TGTGCCAGCAGTCCGTTGGGCAGGGAGAACACTGAAGCTTTCTTT.

This clone was counted only a few times. The CDR3 coding sequence is TGTGCCAGCAGACAGGGGGCAGATACGCAGTATTTT. Its protein product is CASRQGADTQYF. This chain joins TRBV25-1 and TRBJ2-3; TRBD1 matches 8 bases. From germline, CDR1 is MGHDK and CDR2 SYGVNS. This CDR3 has 12 amino acids. J lost 4 bases, V lost 6 bases, and 0 bases had no gene match.

This chain connects TRBV29-1 to TRBJ2-1; 8 bases agree with TRBD2. Germline V gene data show CDR1 as SQVTM and CDR2 as ANQGSEA. This CDR3 contains 13 residues. J lost 7 bases, V lost 4 bases, and 6 bases had no gene match. The CDR3 bases are TGCAGCGTTGGGGGAATAGCGGGAAATGAGCAGTTCTTC. Translated, it gives CSVGGIAGNEQFF.

This chain connects TRBV6-5 to TRBJ1-1; the match to TRBD1 covers 7 bases. The CDR3 spans 14 residues. J lost 3 bases, V lost 0 bases, and 1 base had no gene match. Germline CDR1 MNHEY, CDR2 SVGAGI. The CDR3 loop reads CASSYSTGDTEAFF. CDR3 bases: TGTGCCAGCAGTTACTCAACAGGGGACACTGAAGCTTTCTTT.

V is TRBV4-2 and J is TRBJ1-1, with D perhaps TRBD1 (6 bases). The CDR3 covers 16 residues. The V end lost 5 bases, the J end lost 0 bases, and 16 bases lay between the germline ends. Per the germline V gene, CDR1 is LGHNA and CDR2 is YNFKEQ. In DNA form, the CDR3 reads TGTGCCAGCAGCTCAGGACAGCTAATAATGAACACTGAAGCTTTCTTT. This codes for CASSSGQLIMNTEAFF.